This T cell receptor beta chain was sequenced in a study of CD8 T cells in Susac syndrome. Random hexamers served to reverse transcribe about 0.45 to 1 ug RNA. The authors amplified TCR beta CDR3 across 54 Vbeta and 13 Jbeta using immunoSEQ multiplex PCR. TCRdb reprocessed the immunoSEQ multiplex PCR reads with MiXCR, giving one entry per CDR3 protein. In the table there are roughly 120,000 distinct CDR3 sequences, approximately 96% of which are singletons. Germline V gene lookup returns CDR1 DFQATT and CDR2 SNEGSKA (reference sequence). The CDR3 is 10 residues long. The ends were cut back, 3 bases at V and 8 bases at J, with 8 bases in the middle. CD8+ and CD4+ T cells from blood underwent TCR beta sequencing, which was carried out in a high-throughput format. Healthy donors constituted the control group, matched for age and sex.

The receptor was isolated from a human donor in good health. Sequenced: CD4+ T cells from PBMCs. V and J are TRBV20-1 and TRBJ2-7, with D unclear. The CDR3 protein is CSASSDQQYF. In DNA form, the CDR3 reads TGCAGTGCTAGCTCGGACCAGCAGTACTTC.